Presented here are 4 T cell receptor beta chains from one specimen sequenced in a study of blood T cell repertoires in COVID-19. Assay: immunoSEQ multiplex PCR; the TCRdb copy retains only in-frame clones and omits some. The table shows about 180,000 clones, with 88% occurring only once. Sequences were obtained from PBMCs or T cells enriched from blood (not recorded which). These receptors all stem from a woman aged 18-29 years who had recovered from COVID-19.

The chain is built from TRBV3-1 (or the pseudogene TRBV3-2) and TRBJ1-1; D is unclear. CDR3 length equals 13 residues. V was cut by 2 bases and J by 7 bases, with 11 bases left in between. CDR1 and CDR2 from the germline V gene are LGHDT and YNNKEL (reference sequence). CDR3: CASSQNYGNEAFF. The CDR3 nucleotides read TGTGCCAGCAGCCAAAATTACGGGAATGAAGCTTTCTTT.

The J gene is TRBJ2-1, the V gene TRBV10-1, with 15 positions matching TRBD2. The CDR3 has 19 amino acids. The germline V gene has CDR1 WNHNN and CDR2 SYGVQD (reference sequence). The V and J ends lost 4 bases and 7 bases, in that order; junction bases with no gene match: 14. CDR3 region: CASSAPGGTSGGKRNEQFF. The CDR3 region has the DNA TGCGCCAGCAGTGCCCCAGGCGGGACTAGCGGGGGGAAAAGGAATGAGCAGTTCTTC.

The chain combines TRBV9 with TRBJ1-2; weak D call: TRBD1 (5 bases). The CDR3 runs to 13 residues. Germline assignment: CDR1 SGDLS and CDR2 YYNGEE. Between the trimmed V and J ends, which lost 0 bases and 13 bases, there was a span of 16 bases. The CDR3 nucleotides read TGTGCCAGCAGCGTAGGGGGGGAAGCCAAGAGCACCTTC. Its protein product is CASSVGGEAKSTF.

The chain joins TRBV29-1 to TRBJ1-3, with 7 bases identical to TRBD1. CDR1 SQVTM and CDR2 ANQGSEA come from the germline V gene. The J segment lost 0 bases and the V segment lost 0 bases, leaving 11 bases of the junction unmatched. The CDR3 sequence is 18 residues long. The CDR3 here is CSVEEGVKGAYSGNTIYF. The CDR3 DNA is TGCAGCGTTGAAGAGGGCGTTAAGGGGGCTTACTCTGGAAACACCATATATTTT.